The next 18 T cell receptor beta chains were all read from a single sample in a study of blood T cells in healthy people across ages (dated by TCRdb to 2015 to 2017). Receptor amplification or capture employed 5' RACE. Sequenced using an Illumina HiSeq 2500. A second PCR of 7 to 11 cycles was performed with a sample-barcoded 5' primer and a J-beta primer mix. The public reads were quality trimmed at Q25 with fastp and then assembled into clones with MiXCR by TCRdb, keeping productive beta chains. Every distinct CDR3 protein forms one entry, paired with its most common genes and DNA. This sample has about 650,000 distinct CDR3 sequences in its table, and roughly half of those were observed once. In total, the top ten clones hold around an eighth of the sample. Sequencing used blood. The receptors were gathered from a woman over 75 in good health.

The rearrangement joins TRBV4-3 to TRBJ1-2; D is unresolved. Germline V gene sequence: CDR1 LGHNA, CDR2 YSLEER. This CDR3 contains 13 residues. V lost 4 bases, J lost 8 bases, and 14 bases lay in between. The CDR3 spells CASSPSTGAGYTF. The CDR3 coding sequence is TGCGCCAGCAGCCCCTCAACGGGTGCGGGCTACACCTTC.

This clonotype was counted many times. The chain combines TRBV2 with TRBJ2-7; a weak D match, TRBD2 (6 bases). V was trimmed by 1 base and J by 3 bases, leaving 19 bases between them. CDR3 length equals 17 residues. Germline CDR1 and CDR2: SNHLY and FYNNEI. The CDR3 sequence: CASSEGDFYLRVYEQYF. In DNA form, the CDR3 reads TGTGCCAGCAGTGAAGGGGACTTCTATTTAAGAGTCTACGAGCAGTACTTC.

This chain uses TRBV20-1 with TRBJ2-3; perhaps TRBD2 as D (6 bases). The V and J ends lost 1 base and 3 bases respectively, with 14 bases between them. There are 15 residues in the CDR3. Germline CDR1 DFQATT, CDR2 SNEGSKA (reference sequence). The CDR3 DNA reads as TGCAGTGCTAGAGCGGTTAGCGGATCGACAGATACGCAGTATTTT. Translation gives CSARAVSGSTDTQYF.

This clonotype was detected only a few times. This chain joins TRBV20-1 and TRBJ1-2; D gene unclear. The CDR3 length is 13 residues. Trimming pared 1 base from V and 2 bases from J, leaving 8 bases between. Germline V gene lookup returns CDR1 DFQATT and CDR2 SNEGSKA (reference sequence). The CDR3 DNA reads as TGCAGTGCTAGAGGACCGGTAAACTATGGCTACACCTTC. The encoded protein is CSARGPVNYGYTF.

This clonotype has a count of ten or more. The chain carries TRBV30 and TRBJ2-1, with D possibly being TRBD1 or TRBD2 (5 bases each). Germline V gene lookup returns CDR1 GTSNPN and CDR2 SVGIG (reference sequence). V was shortened by 5 bases and J by 7 bases, with 12 bases between the two germline ends. CDR3 length equals 12 residues. DNA for the CDR3: TGTGCCTGGGGGGGTCCTGCAAATGAGCAGTTCTTC. The encoded protein is CAWGGPANEQFF. Looking up the rest from reference TRBV30 and TRBJ2-1 gives the full variable domain: SQTIHQWPATLVQPVGSPLSLECTVEGTSNPNLYWYRQAAGRGLQLLFYSVGIGQISSEVPQNLSASRPQDRQFILSSKKLLLSDSGFYLCAWGGPANEQFFGPGTRLTVL.

The V and J genes are TRBV5-1 and TRBJ2-7; 7 bases map to TRBD1. V shed 4 bases and J 4 bases; nucleotides not matched to a gene: 8. The CDR3 is 14 residues long. The germline gives CDR1 SGHRS, CDR2 YFSETQ. The CDR3 DNA follows: TGCGCCAGCAGCAGGGACAGTGAGAGGTACGAGCAGTACTTC. Its protein is CASSRDSERYEQYF.

The J gene is TRBJ1-5, the V gene TRBV6-5; D possibly corresponds to TRBD1 (5 bases). Germline CDR1 is MNHEY and CDR2 is SVGAGI. CDR3 length: 13 residues. V shed 10 bases and J shed 0 bases, with 10 bases lying between them. This CDR3 is CATRVNSNQPQHF. The CDR3 coding sequence is TGTGCCACCAGGGTTAATAGCAATCAGCCCCAGCATTTT.

The V gene is TRBV28, the J gene TRBJ2-2; 8 nucleotides agree with TRBD2. Per germline, CDR1 MDHEN and CDR2 SYDVKM. The ends lost 4 bases at V and 13 bases at J; junction bases unmatched: 8. The CDR3 consists of 13 residues. DNA of the CDR3: TGTGCCAGCAGTTACTCCGGGACTAGGGGGCTGTTTTTT. Protein: CASSYSGTRGLFF.

This chain connects TRBV6-6 to TRBJ2-3, with D perhaps matching TRBD2 (7 bases). Germline-derived CDR1 and CDR2 are MNHNY and SVGAGI (reference sequence). Trimming left V 5 bases short and J 9 bases short, with 15 bases between. This CDR3 spans 13 amino acids. This CDR3 reads CASSQERGGTQYF. The DNA for the CDR3 is TGTGCCAGCAGTCAAGAGAGGGGGGGGACGCAGTATTTT.

The sample holds many counts of this clonotype. This rearrangement joins TRBV10-3 to TRBJ2-3; 7 nucleotides align to TRBD1. V was pared by 1 base and J by 1 base, with 2 bases of the junction left unmatched. Germline CDR1 and CDR2: ENHRY and SYGVKD. The CDR3 totals 15 residues. In DNA form, the CDR3 reads TGTGCCATCAGTGAGTTTACAGGGGGCACAGATACGCAGTATTTT. Translation gives CAISEFTGGTDTQYF.

Ten or more counts support this clonotype. V usage is TRBV20-1 and J usage is TRBJ1-2, with TRBD1 matching 8 bases. The CDR3 is 14 amino acids. Germline trimming cut 0 bases from V and 8 bases from J; bases unmatched to any gene: 8. The germline V gene has CDR1 DFQATT and CDR2 SNEGSKA (reference sequence). The DNA of the CDR3 is TGCAGTGCTAGAGATCGATGGACAGGGAAAGGCTACACCTTC. Translation: CSARDRWTGKGYTF.

The chain uses TRBV4-2 and TRBJ2-2, with 13 positions matching TRBD2. V shed 0 bases, J shed 6 bases, and the junction held 4 bases outside the gene matches. CDR3 size: 17 residues. Per germline, CDR1 LGHNA and CDR2 YNFKEQ. The CDR3 DNA follows: TGTGCCAGCAGCCAAGAAGTACTAGCGGGGGGGGCCGGGGAGCTGTTTTTT. This codes for CASSQEVLAGGAGELFF.

The chain combines TRBV24-1 with TRBJ2-1; D is unclear. CDR1 is KGHDR, CDR2 SFDVKD, per germline. Trimming cost V 3 bases and J 7 bases, with 3 bases left between them. This CDR3 is 11 amino acids long. DNA for the CDR3: TGTGCCACCAGTGATCAGAATGAGCAGTTCTTC. It yields the protein CATSDQNEQFF.

There are many counts of this clonotype. The CDR3: CASSPTGLTDTQYF. CDR3 DNA: TGTGCCAGCAGCCCTACAGGGCTGACAGATACGCAGTATTTT. The V gene is TRBV5-5, the J gene TRBJ2-3; D possibly corresponds to TRBD1 (6 bases). Germline loops: CDR1 SGHKS, CDR2 YYEKEE (reference sequence). The CDR3 sequence is 14 residues long. V gave up 4 bases and J gave up 3 bases, with 12 bases separating them.

This rearrangement joins TRBV5-1 to TRBJ1-1; maybe TRBD1 (6 bases). The V end lost 3 bases, the J end lost 3 bases, and 15 bases lay between the germline ends. Per the germline V gene, CDR1 is SGHRS and CDR2 is YFSETQ. The CDR3 loop spans 15 amino acids. Here the CDR3 reads CASSYQGPADTEAFF. Written as DNA, the CDR3 is TGCGCCAGCAGCTATCAGGGGCCGGCGGACACTGAAGCTTTCTTT. The variable domain in full, with the rest retrieved from reference TRBV5-1 and TRBJ1-1, is KAGVTQTPRYLIKTRGQQVTLSCSPISGHRSVSWYQQTPGQGLQFLFEYFSETQRNKGNFPGRFSGRQFSNSRSEMNVSTLELGDSALYLCASSYQGPADTEAFFGQGTRLTVV.

The table lists this clonotype with many counts. The chain recombines TRBV12-3 or TRBV12-4 with TRBJ2-1; a weak D match, TRBD2 (5 bases). Trimming removed 4 bases from V and 8 bases from J, with 15 bases in between. The CDR3 sequence is 14 residues long. DNA of the CDR3: TGTGCCAGCAGTTCTCAACATGGGCGGGATGAGCAGTTCTTC. This codes for CASSSQHGRDEQFF.

A remark on this clonotype: A much larger clone lies one base from this, so it may be a read error. The chain couples TRBV6-6 to TRBJ1-3; D unresolved. CDR3 length: 12 amino acids. The germline V gene encodes CDR1 MNHNY and CDR2 SVGAGI (reference sequence). The V gene lost 9 bases and the J gene lost 3 bases, with 9 bases spanning the gap. The DNA for the CDR3 is TGTGCCAGTGGTTCCTATGGAAACACCATATATTTT. Its protein is CASGSYGNTIYF.

The chain recombines TRBV5-1 with TRBJ1-2, with D tentatively TRBD1 (5 bases). V lost 0 bases and J lost 8, with 17 bases in between. Per germline, CDR1 SGHRS and CDR2 YFSETQ. The CDR3 runs to 15 residues. The DNA for the CDR3 is TGCGCCAGCAGCTTGGCTCCGGGGACTGCGGACGGCTACACCTTC. Translating it yields CASSLAPGTADGYTF.